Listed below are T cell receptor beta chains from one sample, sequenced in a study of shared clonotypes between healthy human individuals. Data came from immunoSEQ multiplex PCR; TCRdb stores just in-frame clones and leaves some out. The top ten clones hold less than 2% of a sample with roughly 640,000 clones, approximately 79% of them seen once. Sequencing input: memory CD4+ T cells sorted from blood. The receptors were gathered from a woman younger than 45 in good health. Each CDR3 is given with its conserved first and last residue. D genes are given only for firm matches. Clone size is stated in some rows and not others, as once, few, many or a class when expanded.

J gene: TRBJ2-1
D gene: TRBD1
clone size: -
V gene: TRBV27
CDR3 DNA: TGTGCCAGCAGTTTATGGGGGACAGATGTACCCAATGAGCAGTTCTTC
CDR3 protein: CASSLWGTDVPNEQFF

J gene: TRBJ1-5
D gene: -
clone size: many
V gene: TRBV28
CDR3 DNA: TGTGCCAGCAGTTCTCAGGGGACCGTCGGGAATCAGCCCCAGCATTTT
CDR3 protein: CASSSQGTVGNQPQHF

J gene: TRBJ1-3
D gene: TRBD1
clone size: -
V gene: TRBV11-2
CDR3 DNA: TGTGCCAGCAGCGAACGACAGGGGAGAAACACCATATATTTT
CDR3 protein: CASSERQGRNTIYF

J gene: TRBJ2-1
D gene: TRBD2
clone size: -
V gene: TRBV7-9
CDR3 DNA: TGTGCCAGCAGCTTAGATAATTTAGGGACTAGCGGGAGGAATGAGCAGTTCTTC
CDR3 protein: CASSLDNLGTSGRNEQFF

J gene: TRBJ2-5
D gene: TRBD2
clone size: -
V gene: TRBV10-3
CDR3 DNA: TGTGCCATCAGTGAAGGAGCGGGAGGGCCGTGGGGAGAGACCCAGTACTTC
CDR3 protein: CAISEGAGGPWGETQYF

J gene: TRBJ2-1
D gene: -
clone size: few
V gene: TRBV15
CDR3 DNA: TGTGCCACCAGCAGCACCGGGGCCTACAATGAGCAGTTCTTC
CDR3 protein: CATSSTGAYNEQFF

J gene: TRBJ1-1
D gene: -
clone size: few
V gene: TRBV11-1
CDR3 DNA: TGTGCCAGCAGCTTAGAGCTACGCGACACTGAAGCTTTCTTT
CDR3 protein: CASSLELRDTEAFF

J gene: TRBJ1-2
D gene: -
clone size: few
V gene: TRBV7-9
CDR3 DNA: TGTGCCAGCAGCTTAGGACAGCGACGGGGCTACACCTTC
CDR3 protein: CASSLGQRRGYTF

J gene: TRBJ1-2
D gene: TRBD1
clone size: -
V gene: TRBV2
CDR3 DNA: TGTGCCAGCAGTGGGGACAGCCCTTTCTATGGCTACACCTTC
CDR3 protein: CASSGDSPFYGYTF

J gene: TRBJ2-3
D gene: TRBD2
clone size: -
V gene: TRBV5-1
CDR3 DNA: TGCGCCAGCACCCGACTAGCGGGGGTGTGGGATACGCAGTATTTT
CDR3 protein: CASTRLAGVWDTQYF

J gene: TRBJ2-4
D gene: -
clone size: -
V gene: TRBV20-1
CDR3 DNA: TGCAGTGCTAGGGACGGGCACATTCAGTACTTC
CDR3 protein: CSARDGHIQYF

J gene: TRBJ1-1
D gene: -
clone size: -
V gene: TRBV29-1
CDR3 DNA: TGCAGCGTTGAACGGAACCTTCGAGGGACTGAAGCTTTCTTT
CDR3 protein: CSVERNLRGTEAFF

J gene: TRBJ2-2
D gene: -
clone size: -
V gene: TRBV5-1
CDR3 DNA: TGCGCCAGCAGCTTGGACAGCGGGGAGCTGTTTTTT
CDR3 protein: CASSLDSGELFF

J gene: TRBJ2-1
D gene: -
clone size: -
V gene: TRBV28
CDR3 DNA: TGTGCCAGCAGGCCGCCGGACCGAGATGAGCAGTTCTTC
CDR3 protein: CASRPPDRDEQFF

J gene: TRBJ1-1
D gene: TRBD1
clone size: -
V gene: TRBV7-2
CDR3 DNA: TGTGCCAGCAGCGGGGGACAGAGCCTCACTGAAGCTTTCTTT
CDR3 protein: CASSGGQSLTEAFF

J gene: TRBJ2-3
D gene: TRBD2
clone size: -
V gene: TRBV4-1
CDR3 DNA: TGCGCCAGCAGCCAAGCCACCCTGACTAGCGGAGCCACAGATACGCAGTATTTT
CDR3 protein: CASSQATLTSGATDTQYF

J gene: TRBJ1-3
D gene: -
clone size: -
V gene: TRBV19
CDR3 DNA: TGTGCTTCGAGCCGGGGGGCGGATGGAAACACCATATATTTT
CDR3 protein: CASSRGADGNTIYF

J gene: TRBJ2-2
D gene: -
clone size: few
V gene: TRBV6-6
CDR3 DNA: TGTGCCAGCAGTTATAACCCCGGGGAGCTGTTTTTT
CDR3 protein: CASSYNPGELFF

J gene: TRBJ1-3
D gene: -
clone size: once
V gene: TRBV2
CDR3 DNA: TGTGCCAGTTGTCCTTCAAACACCATATATTTT
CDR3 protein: CASCPSNTIYF

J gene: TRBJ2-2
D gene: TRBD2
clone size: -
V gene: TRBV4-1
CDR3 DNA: TGCGCCAGCAGCCCGCACCCGGCAGCGGGAGGAGGAACCGGGGAGCTGTTTTTT
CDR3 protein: CASSPHPAAGGGTGELFF

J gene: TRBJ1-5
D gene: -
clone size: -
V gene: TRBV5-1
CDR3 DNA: TGCGCCAGCAGCGCGGACAGCAATCAGCCCCAGCATTTT
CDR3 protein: CASSADSNQPQHF

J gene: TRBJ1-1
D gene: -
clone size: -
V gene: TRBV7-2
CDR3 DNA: TGTGCCAGCAGCTTAGATCGCACGGGTGGAGCTTTCTTT
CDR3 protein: CASSLDRTGGAFF

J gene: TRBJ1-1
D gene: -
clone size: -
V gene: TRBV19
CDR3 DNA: TGTGCCAGTAGACCCCGGGGCGGTATGAACACTGAAGCTTTCTTT
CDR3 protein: CASRPRGGMNTEAFF

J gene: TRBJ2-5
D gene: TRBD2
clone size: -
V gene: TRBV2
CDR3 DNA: TGTGCCAGCAGTGATGGCCCAGCGGGAGGAAAGACCCAGTACTTC
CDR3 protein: CASSDGPAGGKTQYF

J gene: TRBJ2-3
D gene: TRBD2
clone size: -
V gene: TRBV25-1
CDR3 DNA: TGTGCCAGCAGTGTAGGGAGGGCCGCAGATACGCAGTATTTT
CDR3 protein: CASSVGRAADTQYF

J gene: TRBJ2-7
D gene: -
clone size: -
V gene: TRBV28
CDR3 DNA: TGTGCCAGCAGTTTAAGTAAACCTCCCTACGAGCAGTACTTC
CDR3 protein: CASSLSKPPYEQYF

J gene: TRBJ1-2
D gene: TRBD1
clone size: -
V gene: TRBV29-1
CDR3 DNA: TGCAGCGTTGAAGCGCCGGTCGGCCAGGGGGCGGCTAACTATGGCTACACCTTC
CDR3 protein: CSVEAPVGQGAANYGYTF

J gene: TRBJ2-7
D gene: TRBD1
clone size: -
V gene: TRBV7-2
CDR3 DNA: TGTGCCAGCAGTCGAGAAGGGACAGCGATCCCCTACGAGCAGTACTTC
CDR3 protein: CASSREGTAIPYEQYF

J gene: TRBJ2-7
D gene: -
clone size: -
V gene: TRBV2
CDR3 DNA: TGTGCCAGCAGTCGACAAGGAGCTCCCTACGAGCAGTACTTC
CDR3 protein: CASSRQGAPYEQYF

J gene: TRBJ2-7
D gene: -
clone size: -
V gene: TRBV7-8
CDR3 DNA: TGTGCCAGCAGCGGGGACGGAGGCTACTACGAGCAGTACTTC
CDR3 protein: CASSGDGGYYEQYF